The 20 T cell receptor beta chains reported below all come from one sample, sequenced in a study of identifying expanded T cells in peripheral blood. TCRdb's copy holds only in-frame clones and misses some; the assay was immunoSEQ multiplex PCR. Altogether about 86,000 clones are present, 70% to 90% being singletons, with the ten largest covering roughly 4%. Sequenced material: blood. These receptors originate from a person between 18 and 69 years old in good health.

J is TRBJ1-1 and V is TRBV2, with unresolved D. The CDR3 extends over 13 amino acids. CDR1 is SNHLY and CDR2 is FYNNEI in the germline V gene. The V end lost 8 bases, the J end lost 0 bases, and 10 bases lay between the germline ends. CDR3 nucleotide sequence: TGTGCCAGCGGTGGCCAAATGAACACTGAAGCTTTCTTT. This sequence encodes CASGGQMNTEAFF. The variable domain in full, with the rest retrieved from reference TRBV2 and TRBJ1-1, is EPEVTQTPSHQVTQMGQEVILRCVPISNHLYFYWYRQILGQKVEFLVSFYNNEISEKSEIFDDQFSVERPDGSNFTLKIRSTKLEDSAMYFCASGGQMNTEAFFGQGTRLTVV.

Only a few counts were recorded for this clone. J is TRBJ1-2 and V is TRBV10-3, with 9 bases identical to TRBD1. CDR1 is ENHRY, CDR2 SYGVKD, per germline. CDR3 length: 14 amino acids. The trim removed 6 bases at V and 5 bases at J, leaving 7 bases unmatched. CDR3 in amino acids: CAIRQTGGGYGYTF. The DNA of the CDR3 is TGTGCCATCAGACAGACAGGGGGTGGGTATGGCTACACCTTC.

The CDR3 DNA is TGTGCCAGCAGTATATGGTGGGACAGCAATCAGCCCCAGCATTTT. Its translation is CASSIWWDSNQPQHF. The V gene is TRBV6-5, the J gene TRBJ1-5; D is perhaps TRBD1 (5 bases). V shed 5 bases and J shed 1 base, with 12 bases lying between them. The CDR3 length is 15 residues. The germline gives CDR1 MNHEY, CDR2 SVGAGI.

The chain recombines TRBV6-6 with TRBJ1-2; D is perhaps TRBD1 (6 bases). Germline values: CDR1 MNHNY, CDR2 SVGAGI (reference sequence). Trimming shortened V by 6 bases and J by 6 bases, and 14 bases separated the two germline ends. CDR3 length: 13 amino acids. The CDR3 reads CASRSQGVNGYTF. For the CDR3, the DNA is TGTGCCAGCAGATCACAGGGAGTTAATGGCTACACCTTC.

V and J are TRBV10-3 and TRBJ2-7, with 10 bases identical to TRBD1. Germline CDR1 is ENHRY and CDR2 is SYGVKD. The CDR3 consists of 13 residues. With V trimmed by 10 bases and J by 6 bases, 9 bases remained unmatched. CDR3 residues: CASSPGQGFEQYF. CDR3 bases: TGTGCCAGCAGCCCGGGACAGGGGTTCGAGCAGTACTTC.

To note about this clone: This same CDR3 is encoded by further DNA sequences in the sample. V usage is TRBV5-1 and J usage is TRBJ2-7, with D uncertain. V was clipped by 4 bases and J by 2 bases, with 10 bases between them. Germline assignment: CDR1 SGHRS and CDR2 YFSETQ. The CDR3 sequence is 13 residues long. The CDR3 DNA reads TGCGCCAGCAGCCCCGGATTCCCCTACGAGCAGTACTTC. It encodes CASSPGFPYEQYF.

This clone was counted between two and nine times. CDR3 coding DNA: TGTGCCAGCAGCCAAGCGGCGGGAGGACGCTACGAGCAGTACTTC. Translated: CASSQAAGGRYEQYF. V usage is TRBV14 and J usage is TRBJ2-7; TRBD2 matches at 8 bases. The CDR3 is 15 residues long. Looked up from germline, CDR1 is SGHDN and CDR2 is FVKESK. V trimming: 1 base; J trimming: 3 bases; junction bases outside the gene matches: 5.

The count of this clone is one. The rearrangement uses TRBV19 and TRBJ1-6, with 9 nucleotides matching TRBD1. Looked up from germline, CDR1 is LNHDA and CDR2 is SQIVND (reference sequence). There are 14 residues in the CDR3. J gave up 5 bases and V 10 bases, and 6 bases lay outside the gene matches. CDR3 nucleotide sequence: TGTGCCACCTCGGGACAGGGCGATAATTCACCCCTCCACTTT. This translates into CATSGQGDNSPLHF.

The count of this clone is one. The rearrangement links TRBV6-4 to TRBJ2-7; weak D call: TRBD2 (6 bases). V was clipped by 3 bases and J by 4 bases, with 13 bases between them. This CDR3 is 14 amino acids long. Germline CDR1 MRHNA, CDR2 SNTAGT. The DNA for the CDR3 is TGTGCCAGCAGTGAAGGAGGAAGCGGGTACGAGCAGTACTTC. Its protein product is CASSEGGSGYEQYF.

The genes are TRBV28 and TRBJ1-2; D remains unclear. This CDR3 is 15 amino acids long. In germline, CDR1 is MDHEN, CDR2 SYDVKM. The germline V and J ends were trimmed by 9 bases and 4 bases, with 21 bases remaining between them. The CDR3 spells CASRVDHKNLYGYTF. The CDR3 DNA sequence: TGTGCCAGTAGGGTAGACCACAAAAACCTCTATGGCTACACCTTC.

The chain employs TRBV30 and TRBJ1-1, with a weak D call TRBD1 (6 bases). The CDR3 loop spans 16 amino acids. The germline gives CDR1 GTSNPN, CDR2 SVGIG (reference sequence). The V end was cut by 2 bases, the J end by 4 bases, with 20 bases between. The CDR3 bases are TGTGCCTGGAGTCAGAACCTAAGGGGGTACGGCACTGAAGCTTTCTTT. This gives the protein CAWSQNLRGYGTEAFF.

The chain combines TRBV30 with TRBJ2-2; TRBD1 might be the D (5 bases). V was pared by 2 bases and J by 5 bases, with 9 bases between. The CDR3 has 13 residues. CDR1 and CDR2 from the germline V gene are GTSNPN and SVGIG (reference sequence). In DNA, the CDR3 is TGTGCCTGGAGTAACCCAGGGACCGGGGAGCTGTTTTTT. It translates to CAWSNPGTGELFF.

The chain joins TRBV5-1 to TRBJ1-1, with 8 bases that match TRBD1. The V segment lost 3 bases and the J segment 4 bases; nucleotides outside the gene matches: 8. Germline V gene lookup returns CDR1 SGHRS and CDR2 YFSETQ. The CDR3 sequence is 15 residues long. CDR3 in DNA: TGCGCCAGCAGCTCCGGACAGGGTTCGCCCACTGAAGCTTTCTTT. Its protein is CASSSGQGSPTEAFF.

J is TRBJ2-4 and V is TRBV5-8, with D possibly matching TRBD2 (5 bases). With 1 base removed from V and 4 bases from J, the gap between germline ends came to 21 bases. The CDR3 consists of 18 residues. Germline V gene lookup returns CDR1 SGHTS and CDR2 YDEGEE. CDR3 sequence reads: CASSLFGVNGLYKNIQYF. The CDR3 DNA reads TGTGCCAGCAGCTTGTTCGGAGTAAACGGACTGTATAAAAACATTCAGTACTTC.

The chain uses TRBV7-9 and TRBJ1-4; 10 positions agree with TRBD1. Unmatched junction bases numbered 9, after V lost 3 bases and J lost 8 bases. The CDR3 runs to 16 residues. In germline, CDR1 is SEHNR, CDR2 FQNEAQ (reference sequence). In DNA form, the CDR3 reads TGTGCCAGCAGCTTGGGAGACAGGGGGCAAGGAGAAAAACTGTTTTTT. It translates to CASSLGDRGQGEKLFF.

The gene calls are TRBV29-1 and TRBJ1-4, with TRBD1 as a possible D gene (5 bases). CDR3 length: 12 amino acids. Germline CDR1 reads SQVTM; CDR2 reads ANQGSEA. Trimming pared 3 bases from V and 10 bases from J, leaving 12 bases between. CDR3 sequence: CSVDQAGGKLFF. DNA of the CDR3: TGCAGCGTTGACCAGGCTGGGGGAAAACTGTTTTTT.

The V gene is TRBV7-2, the J gene TRBJ1-6, with 8 bases lining up with TRBD1. This CDR3 has 16 amino acids. With V trimmed by 1 base and J by 10 bases, 9 bases remained unmatched. In germline, CDR1 is SGHTA, CDR2 FQGNSA. CDR3 nucleotide sequence: TGTGCCAGCAGCTTAGGTTCATCCACAGGGGGATCACCCCTCCACTTT. Protein product: CASSLGSSTGGSPLHF.

The rearrangement uses TRBV7-9 and TRBJ2-7; no clear D. The germline CDR1 and CDR2 sequences are SEHNR and FQNEAQ (reference sequence). This CDR3 has 14 residues. The V end was cut by 1 base, the J end by 0 bases, with 7 bases between. The CDR3 here is CASSLDWSSYEQYF. As DNA, the CDR3 is TGTGCCAGCAGCTTAGACTGGAGCTCCTACGAGCAGTACTTC.

The chain recombines TRBV4-3 with TRBJ1-5; D is ambiguous. The V end lost 1 base, the J end lost 0 bases, and 19 bases lay between the germline ends. Germline CDR1 reads LGHNA; CDR2 reads YSLEER. The CDR3 sequence is 19 residues long. CDR3 residues: CASSQVHEVWGASNQPQHF. The CDR3 DNA follows: TGCGCCAGCAGCCAAGTTCACGAGGTTTGGGGTGCTAGCAATCAGCCCCAGCATTTT.

The rearrangement links TRBV6-5 to TRBJ1-4, with 7 bases matching TRBD1. The germline CDR1 and CDR2 sequences are MNHEY and SVGAGI. This CDR3 has 10 amino acids. Unmatched junction bases numbered 6, after V lost 8 bases and J lost 15 bases. The CDR3 nucleotides read TGTGCCAGCTTTACGGACAGGATGTTTTTT. As protein: CASFTDRMFF.